This T cell receptor beta chain was recorded in a study of Graves' ophthalmopathy and Graves' hyperthyroidism. Turning to the study itself: The authors collected peripheral blood at initial diagnosis, before any treatment.

As regards this clonotype: A much larger clone is a single base away; this may be a read error.

Clinical symptoms and serum thyroxine were used for diagnosis; TRAb, thyroid ultrasound and orbital computed tomography were also relied on. Germline V CDR1 and CDR2: SGHTA, FQGTGA. CDR3 length: 15 residues. Amplification of TCR beta CDR3 regions used RNA transcripts. An opening RT-PCR round employed HTBI primers and preceded a second-round multiplex PCR. TCRdb re-called the multiplex PCR reads through MiXCR, storing one row per CDR3 protein. Of approximately 460,000 distinct CDR3 sequences in the sample, 13% to 15% were seen once. The receptor was derived from a woman in her twenties or thirties with Graves' ophthalmopathy. Sequencing was done on a sample of blood. The chain uses TRBV7-3 and TRBJ2-5; 16 positions agree with TRBD2. CDR3 coding DNA: TGTGCCAGCAGCTTAGGGACTAGCGGGAGGGAGACCAAGTACTTC. Protein sequence: CASSLGTSGRETKYF.